What follows are 23 T cell receptor beta chains derived from one specimen sequenced in a study of T-cell memory formation after mild COVID-19. TCRdb itself ran the 5' RACE reads through MiXCR, one entry per CDR3 protein. Of hundreds of thousands of distinct CDR3 sequences in the sample, about 20% are singletons; the top ten hold around 7.7%. Sequencing was done on a sample of PBMCs or a T cell subset sorted from them (not recorded which). These receptor sequences come from an adult woman who had mild COVID-19 (a few samples of this study predate the infection). Cell type and time point are not known.

The V gene is TRBV12-3 or TRBV12-4, the J gene TRBJ1-2; 11 bases line up with TRBD1. Trimming cost V 6 bases and J 7 bases; bases outside gene matches: 10. This CDR3 is 15 amino acids long. The CDR3 is CASSYGQGASSGYTF. The CDR3 DNA reads as TGTGCCAGCAGCTACGGACAGGGGGCATCGAGTGGCTACACCTTC.

A remark on this clonotype: Lacking the conserved final phenylalanine or tryptophan, this CDR3 likely reflects a read error. This CDR3 reads CASTLRGSISSYNEQFL. In nucleotides, the CDR3 is TGTGCCAGCACCCTGAGGGGGTCCATTAGCTCCTACAATGAGCAGTTCTTA. The V and J genes are TRBV12-3 or TRBV12-4 and TRBJ2-1; tentatively, D is TRBD1 (6 bases). The CDR3 extends over 17 amino acids. V was trimmed by 7 bases and J by 0 bases, leaving 19 bases between them.

This clonotype was picked up a small number of times. The gene calls are TRBV5-1 and TRBJ2-2; tentatively, D is TRBD1 (6 bases). The CDR3 is 17 amino acids. The germline V gene encodes CDR1 SGHRS and CDR2 YFSETQ. Trimming stripped 0 bases from V and 0 bases from J, with 12 bases between. CDR3 region: CASSLEVQGPNTGELFF. The CDR3 nucleotides are TGCGCCAGCAGCTTGGAGGTCCAGGGGCCGAACACCGGGGAGCTGTTTTTT.

The J gene is TRBJ2-5, the V gene TRBV12-3 or TRBV12-4; D gene uncertain. CDR3 length: 11 residues. V dropped 5 bases and J dropped 4 bases, with 5 bases sitting between them. The CDR3 sequence: CASSDIETQYF. DNA for the CDR3: TGTGCCAGCAGTGACATAGAGACCCAGTACTTC.

The table lists this clonotype with a few counts. The chain couples TRBV12-3 or TRBV12-4 to TRBJ1-5; D unclear. V lost 8 bases to trimming and J lost 0 bases, with 11 bases between them. The CDR3 has 14 amino acids. The CDR3 DNA sequence: TGTGCCAGCGAATTTTGGGGTAGCAATCAGCCCCAGCATTTT. This translates into CASEFWGSNQPQHF.

The chain combines TRBV18 with TRBJ1-2; D call uncertain. Germline V lookup: CDR1 KGHSH, CDR2 LQKENI. Trimming cost V 0 bases and J 2 bases, with 13 bases left between them. The CDR3 loop spans 16 amino acids. The DNA of the CDR3 is TGTGCCAGCTCACCACCATTAGGCGCTGGGAACTATGGCTACACCTTC. Translating gives CASSPPLGAGNYGYTF.

The J gene is TRBJ2-7, the V gene TRBV5-1; D unresolved. The CDR3 loop spans 13 amino acids. V was shortened by 5 bases and J by 4 bases, with 13 bases between the two germline ends. In germline, CDR1 is SGHRS, CDR2 YFSETQ. The CDR3 sequence is CASRPGPPYEQYF. As DNA, the CDR3 is TGCGCCAGCAGGCCGGGCCCCCCATACGAGCAGTACTTC.

The rearrangement joins TRBV6-4 to TRBJ2-3; 8 positions match TRBD2. Trimming at V came to 6 bases and at J to 4 bases, leaving 12 bases not matched to a gene. Per germline, CDR1 MRHNA and CDR2 SNTAGT. This CDR3 spans 16 amino acids. CDR3 sequence reads: CASSPAGGAAADTQYF. CDR3 DNA sequence: TGTGCCAGCAGCCCAGCCGGGGGGGCAGCAGCAGATACGCAGTATTTT.

This sequence joins TRBV12-3 or TRBV12-4 and TRBJ2-1; D gene ambiguous. The V and J ends lost 5 bases and 4 bases respectively, with 12 bases between them. The CDR3 runs to 14 residues. The CDR3 DNA sequence: TGTGCCAGCAGTCGTTGGAGAGGTTACAATGAGCAGTTCTTC. Its translation is CASSRWRGYNEQFF.

This clonotype was recorded many times. This chain uses TRBV20-1 with TRBJ2-7; 10 bases are shared with TRBD1. CDR1 and CDR2 from the germline V gene are DFQATT and SNEGSKA (reference sequence). The CDR3 consists of 17 residues. V was clipped by 1 base and J by 5 bases; unmatched bases: 14. This CDR3 reads CSARAKIPRDRGDEQYF. The CDR3 coding sequence is TGCAGTGCTAGAGCAAAAATCCCCCGGGACAGGGGTGACGAGCAGTACTTC.

This clonotype appeared many times. J is TRBJ2-5 and V is TRBV7-6, with D tentatively TRBD1 (5 bases). This CDR3 spans 14 amino acids. Germline CDR1 is SGHVS and CDR2 is FNYEAQ. V was shortened by 2 bases and J by 0 bases, with 7 bases between the two germline ends. The CDR3 reads CASSLSGNQETQYF. Written as DNA, the CDR3 is TGTGCCAGCAGCTTATCAGGGAACCAAGAGACCCAGTACTTC.

This clonotype was counted between two and nine times. The chain couples TRBV7-9 to TRBJ2-5; 8 bases align to TRBD1. Germline loops: CDR1 SEHNR, CDR2 FQNEAQ (reference sequence). This CDR3 is built from 15 residues. V shed 7 bases, J shed 4 bases, and the junction held 11 bases outside the gene matches. DNA for the CDR3: TGTGCCAGCATACCGGACAGGGAGATAGGAGAGACCCAGTACTTC. This translates into CASIPDREIGETQYF.

The sample holds a few counts of this clonotype. The chain has TRBV6-5 and TRBJ2-2, with D unclear. Trimming removed 2 bases at V and 7 bases at J, with 14 bases between. This CDR3 comprises 15 residues. Germline lookup yields CDR1 MNHEY and CDR2 SVGAGI. The CDR3 DNA follows: TGTGCCAGCAGTTACGACAAGGGCTGGGGCGGGGAGCTGTTTTTT. It is translated as CASSYDKGWGGELFF.

This clonotype came up a few times. The CDR3 is CASSIRGVGYTF. CDR3 bases: TGTGCCAGTAGTATTCGAGGGGTCGGCTACACCTTC. This chain links TRBV19 with TRBJ1-2; D may be TRBD1 (5 bases). From germline, CDR1 is LNHDA and CDR2 SQIVND (reference sequence). Deletions cut 3 bases from V and 8 bases from J, with 10 bases between. There are 12 residues in the CDR3.

This clonotype turned up a few times. This chain joins TRBV6-1 and TRBJ2-7; D call uncertain. CDR1 is MNHNS and CDR2 is SASEGT in the germline V gene. CDR3 length equals 12 residues. Trimming pared 4 bases from V and 3 bases from J, leaving 7 bases between. CDR3 DNA: TGTGCCAGCAGTGTCCCCGGCTACGAGCAGTACTTC. Translation gives CASSVPGYEQYF.

This clonotype was detected a few times. This chain links TRBV24-1 with TRBJ2-3; TRBD1 agrees at 9 bases. The length of the CDR3 is 17 residues. V was pared by 5 bases and J by 0 bases, with 8 bases of the junction left unmatched. Germline-derived CDR1 and CDR2 are KGHDR and SFDVKD. The CDR3: CATSVGQGISSTDTQYF. CDR3 in DNA: TGTGCCACCAGTGTCGGACAGGGGATATCTAGCACAGATACGCAGTATTTT.

The table lists this clonotype with a few counts. The chain is built from TRBV6-5 and TRBJ2-3, with D possibly matching TRBD2 (7 bases). The ends were cut back, 0 bases at V and 3 bases at J, with 13 bases in the middle. The V gene's germline CDR1 is MNHEY and CDR2 SVGAGI. The CDR3 runs 16 residues. CDR3 nucleotides: TGTGCCAGCAGTTACTCCGGGGGGCCGACGACAGATACGCAGTATTTT. Translation: CASSYSGGPTTDTQYF.

The count of this clonotype is one. This chain connects TRBV7-6 to TRBJ2-7; D remains unclear. Germline V gives CDR1 SGHVS, CDR2 FNYEAQ. The V end lost 5 bases, the J end lost 0 bases, and 20 bases lay between the germline ends. The CDR3 length is 17 residues. The CDR3 coding sequence is TGTGCCAGCAGCCCTCAACCCCCGGGCGGAAGCTCCTACGAGCAGTACTTC. Translation: CASSPQPPGGSSYEQYF.

This clonotype showed up just a few times. The chain couples TRBV24-1 to TRBJ2-6, with 10 positions matching TRBD1. This CDR3 comprises 17 residues. Germline CDR1 is KGHDR and CDR2 is SFDVKD. With 5 bases clipped from V and 2 bases from J, the junction kept 5 bases outside the gene matches. As DNA, the CDR3 is TGTGCCACCAGTGTGACAGGGGGCGTTACTGGGGCCAACGTCCTGACTTTC. Amino acid sequence: CATSVTGGVTGANVLTF.

This clonotype was recorded many times. The chain recombines TRBV7-2 with TRBJ2-2; maybe TRBD1 (8 bases). The germline V and J ends were trimmed by 4 bases and 5 bases, with 14 bases remaining between them. The CDR3 runs 15 residues. Germline CDR1 is SGHTA and CDR2 is FQGNSA. CDR3 in amino acids: CASSSGQGGTGELFF. The CDR3, as DNA: TGTGCCAGCAGCTCCGGACAGGGAGGGACCGGGGAGCTGTTTTTT.

This clonotype was seen only a few times. V usage is TRBV19 and J usage is TRBJ1-6; no firm D call. CDR1 and CDR2 (germline): LNHDA, SQIVND (reference sequence). The CDR3 covers 13 residues. Trimming left V 5 bases short and J 8 bases short, with 10 bases between. The DNA of the CDR3 is TGTGCCAGTAGTGAGTGGCTTGATTCACCCCTCCACTTT. Amino acids: CASSEWLDSPLHF.

This clonotype turned up a few times. The genes are TRBV20-1 and TRBJ2-2; D unclear. This CDR3 is 13 amino acids long. V dropped 0 bases and J dropped 6 bases, with 8 bases sitting between them. Germline CDR1 and CDR2: DFQATT and SNEGSKA (reference sequence). The CDR3 is CSAREGLAGELFF. The CDR3 DNA reads TGCAGTGCTAGAGAGGGTCTCGCCGGGGAGCTGTTTTTT.

This clonotype was counted between two and nine times. This chain links TRBV5-5 with TRBJ1-6, with D possibly being TRBD1 (5 bases). This CDR3 spans 16 amino acids. Germline V lookup: CDR1 SGHKS, CDR2 YYEKEE (reference sequence). Deletions cut 4 bases from V and 1 base from J, with 12 bases between. In nucleotides, the CDR3 is TGTGCCAGCAGCGGACCGGGACTGTCCTATAATTCACCCCTCCACTTT. Its translation: CASSGPGLSYNSPLHF.